These 20 T cell receptor beta chains share one sample of origin, sequenced in a study of tumor-infiltrating lymphocytes in primary liver carcinoma. The researchers produced TCR beta cDNA from 450 to 600 ng total RNA with a constant-region primer. TCR beta libraries came from three nested multiplex PCR rounds using slightly modified ARM-PCR. The first two PCR rounds, nine to ten cycles each, used TRBV1-TRBV30 forward primers and a C-beta reverse primer. TCRdb processed the multiplex PCR reads anew with MiXCR; each CDR3 protein has one entry. The sample shows 300,000 to 350,000 distinct CDR3 sequences, approximately 58% of them seen only once. Germline DNA was extracted alongside blood RNA, which was obtained from unsorted whole blood. The sample was peripheral blood. Receptors originate from a woman in her twenties or thirties with primary liver carcinoma and hepatitis B virus infection.

As to this clonotype: Sequence at one end of the junction differs from germline and may be a read error. The chain is built from TRBV11-2 and TRBJ2-3; tentative D call: TRBD2 (5 bases). Germline V gene sequence: CDR1 SGHAT, CDR2 FQNNGV. The length of the CDR3 is 14 residues. CDR3 DNA: TGTGTCAGCAGCTTAGAGCGGATCACAGATACACAGTATTTT. Residues: CVSSLERITDTQYF.

Of note for this clonotype: Given a much more abundant clone one base away, this may be a read error. This chain joins TRBV29-1 and TRBJ2-3; no definite D call. Trimming removed 4 bases from V and 4 bases from J, with 9 bases in between. The germline V gene encodes CDR1 SQVTM and CDR2 ANQGSEA. The CDR3 is 12 amino acids. CDR3 region: CSVVSEPDTQYF. The DNA of the CDR3 is TGCAGCGTTGTCAGTGAGCCAGATACGCAGTATTTT.

V and J are TRBV28 and TRBJ2-1; 10 bases are a match to TRBD1. The germline CDR1 and CDR2 sequences are MDHEN and SYDVKM. Losses at the gene ends were 6 bases for V and 3 bases for J; bases not matched to a gene: 8. The CDR3 sequence is 16 residues long. The DNA of the CDR3 is TGTGCCAGCAGCCCCCAGACAGGGGGCGGCTACAATGAGCAGTTCTTC. It codes for CASSPQTGGGYNEQFF.

The chain recombines TRBV4-3 with TRBJ2-3, with D uncertain. V was cut by 1 base and J by 7 bases, with 18 bases left in between. Per the germline V gene, CDR1 is LGHNA and CDR2 is YSLEER. The CDR3 is 16 residues long. CDR3 in DNA: TGCGCCAGCAGCCAAGGTTTTGCTGGAGTCAGGCATACGCAGTATTTT. Protein sequence: CASSQGFAGVRHTQYF.

A word on this clonotype: With a much larger clone just one base away, this may be a read error. This chain connects TRBV6-6 to TRBJ2-1; D is undetermined. The CDR3 consists of 12 residues. Germline V gives CDR1 MNHNY, CDR2 SVGAGI (reference sequence). The CDR3 sequence is CASTTSYNKQFF. The CDR3 DNA is TGTGCCAGCACGACTTCCTACAATAAGCAGTTCTTC.

This clonotype was found a few times. The chain has TRBV28 and TRBJ2-7; 8 bases are a match to TRBD1. The germline V gene encodes CDR1 MDHEN and CDR2 SYDVKM. With V trimmed by 9 bases and J by 0 bases, 10 bases remained unmatched. CDR3 size: 15 residues. The CDR3 region has the DNA TGTGCCAGTCAGTTTTTCGGACAGGGCTCCTACGAGCAGTACTTC. This gives the protein CASQFFGQGSYEQYF.

This clonotype was detected a few times. The chain has TRBV30 and TRBJ2-1; TRBD2 agrees at 10 bases. CDR1 and CDR2 from the germline V gene are GTSNPN and SVGIG (reference sequence). The length of the CDR3 is 15 residues. V was pared by 1 base and J by 6 bases, with 6 bases of the junction left unmatched. Here the CDR3 reads CAWSGTSGTANEQFF. In nucleotides, the CDR3 is TGTGCCTGGAGTGGAACTAGCGGGACTGCCAATGAGCAGTTCTTC.

Turning to this clonotype: A read error may produce the germline difference seen at one junction end. The chain employs TRBV30 and TRBJ2-7, with D possibly matching TRBD1 (5 bases). Germline lookup yields CDR1 GTSNPN and CDR2 SVGIG (reference sequence). This CDR3 has 14 amino acids. This CDR3 is CVWSVSRQGYEQYF. CDR3 coding DNA: TGTGTCTGGAGTGTAAGTAGGCAGGGCTACGAGCAGTACTTC.

The chain employs TRBV28 and TRBJ2-5, with TRBD1 matching over 9 bases. Germline loops: CDR1 MDHEN, CDR2 SYDVKM. V lost 6 bases and J lost 6; bases outside the gene matches: 8. The CDR3 spans 14 residues. The CDR3, as DNA: TGTGCCAGCAGATCGGGACAGGGTGGGCAGACCCAGTACTTC. Translating it yields CASRSGQGGQTQYF.

The chain links TRBV30 to TRBJ2-2; D gene unclear. Per germline, CDR1 GTSNPN and CDR2 SVGIG (reference sequence). The CDR3 has 13 residues. V was trimmed by 1 base and J by 2 bases, leaving 5 bases between them. This CDR3 is CAWSGDNTGELFF. The CDR3 nucleotides read TGTGCCTGGAGTGGTGATAACACCGGGGAGCTGTTTTTT.

This clonotype was seen only a few times. The genes are TRBV5-4 and TRBJ2-1, with 9 bases lining up with TRBD1. Unmatched junction bases numbered 8, after V lost 4 bases and J lost 6 bases. The CDR3 extends over 15 amino acids. Germline loops: CDR1 SGHNT, CDR2 YYREEE (reference sequence). The CDR3 sequence is CASSLRQGVFNEQFF. The CDR3 nucleotides read TGTGCCAGCAGCCTACGACAGGGGGTATTCAATGAGCAGTTCTTC. Full variable domain (outside the CDR3, taken from reference TRBV5-4 and TRBJ2-1): ETGVTQSPTHLIKTRGQQVTLRCSSQSGHNTVSWYQQALGQGPQFIFQYYREEENGRGNFPPRFSGLQFPNYSSELNVNALELDDSALYLCASSLRQGVFNEQFFGPGTRLTVL.

As regards this clonotype: A much more abundant neighbour one base away suggests this may be a read error. The V call is TRBV12-3 or TRBV12-4, the J call TRBJ2-7; the match to TRBD1 covers 7 bases. The CDR3 totals 14 residues. CDR3 in DNA: TGTGTCAGCAGTTTACAGGTCAGGGGGAACGAGCAGTACTTC. It yields the protein CVSSLQVRGNEQYF.

In regard to this clonotype: A much larger clone differs by one base, so this may be a read error. Because the CDR3's place on the DNA is in doubt, the DNA is left out and the CDR3 is given as listed by TCRdb. The chain carries TRBV29-1 and TRBJ2-3. The CDR3 sequence runs 10 residues, both termini included. Germline CDR1 is SQVTM and CDR2 is ANQGSEA. The CDR3: CSVGKGTLYF.

Concerning this clonotype: Being one base from a much bigger clone, this may be a read error. The chain couples TRBV6-5 to TRBJ2-2, with D tentatively TRBD2 (5 bases). Trimming shortened V by 2 bases and J by 9 bases, and 16 bases separated the two germline ends. CDR1 MNHEY and CDR2 SVGAGI come from the germline V gene. The CDR3 length is 15 residues. CDR3 protein: CASSYEGRRTRELFF. CDR3 nucleotides: TGTGCCAGCAGTTACGAGGGCCGAAGAACCAGGGAGCTGTTTTTT.

This clonotype was seen many times. The gene calls are TRBV4-3 and TRBJ2-7; TRBD2 is a possible D gene (6 bases). CDR3 length equals 16 residues. Trimming pared 6 bases from V and 1 base from J, leaving 19 bases between. The germline CDR1 and CDR2 sequences are LGHNA and YSLEER. This CDR3 reads CASSSPTGTGSYEQYF. The DNA of the CDR3 is TGCGCCAGCAGTTCTCCGACCGGGACTGGTTCCTACGAGCAGTACTTC.

Note on this clonotype: This could be a read error, since a much larger clone is one nucleotide away. V and J are TRBV14 and TRBJ1-3; D call uncertain. The CDR3 extends over 17 amino acids. In germline, CDR1 is SGHDN, CDR2 FVKESK. The CDR3 nucleotides read TGTGCCAGCTGCCAACGGATCCAACTCGCCCCTGGAAACACCATATATTTT. Its protein product is CASCQRIQLAPGNTIYF.

A note on this clonotype: The conserved final phenylalanine or tryptophan is absent from the CDR3, which likely points to a read error. The DNA is left out, because the CDR3 cannot be placed on it with certainty; the CDR3 is given as TCRdb lists it. This chain joins TRBV11-3 and TRBJ2-7; the table assigns TRBD1, which was not confirmed against the DNA. Germline CDR1 SGHNT, CDR2 YENEEA. Counting both end residues, the CDR3 totals 14 amino acids. CDR3 protein: CASRGDRAYSSKYS.

The sample holds many counts of this clonotype. The V call is TRBV14, the J call TRBJ1-1, with a tentative D call TRBD1 (5 bases). The CDR3 length is 14 residues. CDR1 and CDR2 from the germline V gene are SGHDN and FVKESK. With 0 bases removed from V and 6 bases from J, the gap between germline ends came to 11 bases. The chain's CDR3 is CASSQEVRGSEAFF. CDR3 nucleotide sequence: TGTGCCAGCAGCCAAGAGGTTCGGGGCTCTGAAGCTTTCTTT.

The chain carries TRBV11-2 and TRBJ1-4; D may be TRBD1 (5 bases). Germline assignment: CDR1 SGHAT and CDR2 FQNNGV. The CDR3 runs to 16 residues. Trimming removed 7 bases from V and 6 bases from J, with 21 bases in between. The CDR3 region is CASMRLSGTTDEKLFF. CDR3 nucleotide sequence: TGTGCCAGCATGCGTTTATCCGGGACCACGGATGAAAAACTGTTTTTT. The full variable domain, its missing parts supplied by reference TRBV11-2 and TRBJ1-4, is EAGVAQSPRYKIIEKRQSVAFWCNPISGHATLYWYQQILGQGPKLLIQFQNNGVVDDSQLPKDRFSAERLKGVDSTLKIQPAKLEDSAVYLCASMRLSGTTDEKLFFGSGTQLSVL.

V usage is TRBV4-1 and J usage is TRBJ1-1, with unresolved D. The CDR3 is made up of 17 amino acids. Germline-derived CDR1 and CDR2 are MGHRA and YSYEKL. V was shortened by 3 bases and J by 7 bases, with 24 bases between the two germline ends. Here the CDR3 DNA reads TGCGCCAGCAGCCAGGGGTCCAGAAACGGTCCGGGGATTGAAGCTTTCTTT. Translation gives CASSQGSRNGPGIEAFF.